The entry below gives a single TCR beta chain sequence along with its context. The antigen is unknown. These data are taken from a study of PD-L1 blockade in urothelial cancer. Study-wide points: Greater 3-week expansion of tumor-associated blood clones was recorded for durable-benefit patients.

Germline assignment: CDR1 LNHDA and CDR2 SQIVND (reference sequence). The CDR3 runs 16 residues. Trimming at V came to 1 base and at J to 4 bases, leaving 2 bases not matched to a gene. The data were produced by immunoSEQ multiplex PCR, yet TCRdb's version contains in-frame clones alone and is incomplete. The sample includes about 91,000 clones, more than 85% seen only once; the top ten take 9.4%. J is TRBJ2-2 and V is TRBV19, with 11 bases lining up with TRBD2. The sample was PBMCs, taken around atezolizumab (anti-PD-L1) treatment. The source of this sequence is a man between 60 and 75 years old with urothelial cancer. CDR3 bases: TGTGCCAGTAGTATAGGTCTAGCGGGGGGCACCGGGGAGCTGTTTTTT. As protein: CASSIGLAGGTGELFF.